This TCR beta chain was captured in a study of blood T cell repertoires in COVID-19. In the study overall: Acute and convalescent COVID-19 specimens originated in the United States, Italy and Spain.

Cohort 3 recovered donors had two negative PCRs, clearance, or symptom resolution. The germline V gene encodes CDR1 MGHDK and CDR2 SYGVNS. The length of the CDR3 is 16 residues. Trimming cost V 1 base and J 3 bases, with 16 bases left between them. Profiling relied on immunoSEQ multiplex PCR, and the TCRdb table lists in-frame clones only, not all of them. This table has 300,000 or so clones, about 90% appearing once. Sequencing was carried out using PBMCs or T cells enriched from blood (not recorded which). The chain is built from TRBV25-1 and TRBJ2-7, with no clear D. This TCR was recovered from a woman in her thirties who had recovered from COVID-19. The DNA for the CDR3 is TGTGCCAGCAGTGAATCGACATTTACTGGATTCTACGAGCAGTACTTC. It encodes CASSESTFTGFYEQYF.